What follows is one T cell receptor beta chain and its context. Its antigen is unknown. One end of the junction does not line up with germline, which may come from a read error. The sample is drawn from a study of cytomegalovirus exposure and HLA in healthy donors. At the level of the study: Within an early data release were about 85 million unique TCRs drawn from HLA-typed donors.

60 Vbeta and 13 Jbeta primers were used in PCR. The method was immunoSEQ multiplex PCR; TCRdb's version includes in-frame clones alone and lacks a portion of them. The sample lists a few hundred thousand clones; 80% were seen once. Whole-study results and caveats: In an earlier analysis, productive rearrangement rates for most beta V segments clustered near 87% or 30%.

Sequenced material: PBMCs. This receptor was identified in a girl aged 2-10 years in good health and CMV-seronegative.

This CDR3 reads CTSSLVWASTDTQYF. The CDR3 region has the DNA TGCACCAGCAGCTTGGTGTGGGCGAGCACAGATACGCAGTATTTT. The chain is built from TRBV5-1 and TRBJ2-3; no firm D call. Germline loops: CDR1 SGHRS, CDR2 YFSETQ. The CDR3 loop spans 15 amino acids.